This T cell receptor beta chain derives from a study of blood T cell repertoires in COVID-19. Study summary: Acute and convalescent COVID-19 specimens originated in the United States, Italy and Spain.

Using immunoSEQ multiplex PCR, the repertoire was profiled, and TCRdb retains in-frame clones only, with some absent. The repertoire holds about 220,000 clones, with under 90% as singletons. V lost 6 bases to trimming and J lost 0 bases, with 2 bases between them. Germline lookup yields CDR1 DFQATT and CDR2 SNEGSKA (reference sequence). CDR3 length equals 10 residues. Material: peripheral blood. The receptor comes from a woman aged 80 or older with acute or convalescent COVID-19. The chain is built from TRBV20-1 and TRBJ2-5, with D hard to call. CDR3 bases: TGCAGTGCCAACCAAGAGACCCAGTACTTC. It encodes CSANQETQYF.